The rows below give T cell receptor beta chains drawn from one sample of a study of cytomegalovirus exposure and HLA in healthy donors. Here immunoSEQ multiplex PCR was the method, and the copy in TCRdb shows in-frame clones only, minus some. The table shows around 170,000 clones, with 82% occurring only once. Sequenced: PBMCs. The receptors stem from a man in his forties or fifties in good health and CMV-seronegative. Both conserved end residues are part of each CDR3. D genes are given only for firm matches. Where a row states a size, it is once, few, many or the class of an expanded clone; other rows omit it.

cdr3_aa: CASSVARTGRNGYTF
cdr3_nt: TGTGCCAGCAGCGTAGCTCGGACAGGGCGAAATGGCTACACCTTC
d_call: TRBD1
cdr3_length: 15
j_call: TRBJ1-2
v_call: TRBV9
clone_size: -

cdr3_aa: CASSQESSRAGEVNEQYF
cdr3_nt: TGTGCCAGCAGCCAAGAAAGTAGTAGGGCGGGGGAGGTAAACGAGCAGTACTTC
d_call: TRBD2
cdr3_length: 18
j_call: TRBJ2-7
v_call: TRBV4-2
clone_size: -

cdr3_aa: CASSYTQASTDTQYF
cdr3_nt: TGTGCCAGCAGTTACACGCAGGCTAGCACAGATACGCAGTATTTT
d_call: -
cdr3_length: 15
j_call: TRBJ2-3
v_call: TRBV6-5
clone_size: few

cdr3_aa: CASSAIQGNEQYF
cdr3_nt: TGTGCCAGCAGCGCAATACAGGGTAACGAGCAGTACTTC
d_call: -
cdr3_length: 13
j_call: TRBJ2-7
v_call: TRBV7-9
clone_size: -

cdr3_aa: CASSRDWNTEAFF
cdr3_nt: TGTGCCAGCAGCCGCGATTGGAACACTGAAGCTTTCTTT
d_call: -
cdr3_length: 13
j_call: TRBJ1-1
v_call: TRBV7-2
clone_size: -

cdr3_aa: CASSLEGSSGGASDIQYF
cdr3_nt: TGCGCCAGCAGCTTGGAGGGCTCTAGCGGGGGGGCCAGCGACATTCAGTACTTC
d_call: TRBD2
cdr3_length: 18
j_call: TRBJ2-4
v_call: TRBV5-1
clone_size: -

cdr3_aa: CASSSYQGQGNYGYTF
cdr3_nt: TGTGCCAGCAGCTCTTACCAGGGACAGGGGAACTATGGCTACACCTTC
d_call: TRBD1
cdr3_length: 16
j_call: TRBJ1-2
v_call: TRBV7-9
clone_size: once

cdr3_aa: CSATGGDRGVYGYTF
cdr3_nt: TGCAGCGCCACGGGAGGGGACAGGGGCGTCTATGGCTACACCTTC
d_call: TRBD1
cdr3_length: 15
j_call: TRBJ1-2
v_call: TRBV29-1
clone_size: -

cdr3_aa: CASNPSGNLLGEQFF
cdr3_nt: TGTGCCAGCAATCCTAGCGGGAACCTCCTTGGTGAGCAGTTCTTC
d_call: TRBD2
cdr3_length: 15
j_call: TRBJ2-1
v_call: TRBV27
clone_size: -

cdr3_aa: CASNSGGAYEQYF
cdr3_nt: TGTGCCAGCAACTCCGGCGGTGCGTACGAGCAGTACTTC
d_call: -
cdr3_length: 13
j_call: TRBJ2-7
v_call: TRBV7-9
clone_size: -

cdr3_aa: CASRYSPRVEQYF
cdr3_nt: TGTGCCAGCAGATACTCCCCCCGGGTGGAGCAGTACTTC
d_call: -
cdr3_length: 13
j_call: TRBJ2-7
v_call: TRBV2
clone_size: -

cdr3_aa: CASSLGGGAEAFF
cdr3_nt: TGTGCCAGCAGCTTAGGAGGGGGGGCTGAAGCTTTCTTT
d_call: -
cdr3_length: 13
j_call: TRBJ1-1
v_call: TRBV13
clone_size: -